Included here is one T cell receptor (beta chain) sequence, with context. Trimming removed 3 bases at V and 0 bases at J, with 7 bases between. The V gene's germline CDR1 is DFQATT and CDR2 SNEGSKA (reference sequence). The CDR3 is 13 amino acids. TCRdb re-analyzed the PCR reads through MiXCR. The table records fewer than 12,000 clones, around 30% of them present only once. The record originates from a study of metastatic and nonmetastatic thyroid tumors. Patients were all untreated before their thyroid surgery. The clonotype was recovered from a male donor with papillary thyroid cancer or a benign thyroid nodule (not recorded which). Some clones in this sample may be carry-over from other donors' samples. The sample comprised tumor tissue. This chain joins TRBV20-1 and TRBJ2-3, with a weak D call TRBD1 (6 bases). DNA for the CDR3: TGCAGTGCTAGTCAGGGGAGCACAGATACGCAGTATTTT. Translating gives CSASQGSTDTQYF.